Listed below are T cell receptor beta chains from one sample, sequenced in a study of a mutant IDH1 vaccine in newly diagnosed glioma. No antigen has been assigned to these receptors. Using immunoSEQ multiplex PCR, the repertoire was profiled, and TCRdb retains in-frame clones only, with some absent. The sample has roughly 29,000 clones, 80% seen once. The sample here was PBMCs, taken from a glioma patient whose treatment included an IDH1 peptide vaccine. The receptor set was obtained from a woman aged 18-29 years with glioma. CDR3s include the opening cysteine and the closing phenylalanine or tryptophan. Each record gives: V gene, D gene, clone size, J gene, CDR3 DNA, CDR3 protein. The D gene is left open where the match is weak. Only part of the rows carry a size: once, few, many, or a class if the clone is expanded.

V gene: TRBV5-5
D gene: .
clone size: .
J gene: TRBJ2-5
CDR3 DNA: TGTGCCAGCAGCGTGTGGGGCCAAGAGACCCAGTACTTC
CDR3 protein: CASSVWGQETQYF

V gene: TRBV6-5
D gene: .
clone size: .
J gene: TRBJ2-5
CDR3 DNA: TGTGCCAGCAGTGCCCTAGGGGTGTCGGAGACCCAGTACTTC
CDR3 protein: CASSALGVSETQYF

V gene: TRBV7-8
D gene: .
clone size: once
J gene: TRBJ2-7
CDR3 DNA: TGTGCCAGCAGCAAATCCCGGGAGCAGTACTTC
CDR3 protein: CASSKSREQYF

V gene: TRBV9
D gene: TRBD2
clone size: .
J gene: TRBJ2-7
CDR3 DNA: TGTGCCAGCAGCGCGGGAGGACTAGCGGGGTCCTACGAGCAGTACTTC
CDR3 protein: CASSAGGLAGSYEQYF

V gene: TRBV4-1
D gene: .
clone size: .
J gene: TRBJ2-1
CDR3 DNA: TGCGCCAGCAGCCAAGTCCCTAGCGCGTTCTCCTACAATGAGCAGTTCTTC
CDR3 protein: CASSQVPSAFSYNEQFF

V gene: TRBV2
D gene: TRBD1
clone size: .
J gene: TRBJ1-1
CDR3 DNA: TGTGCCACCGGACAGGGGGTAAACACTGAAGCTTTCTTT
CDR3 protein: CATGQGVNTEAFF

V gene: TRBV5-5
D gene: .
clone size: .
J gene: TRBJ2-2
CDR3 DNA: TGTGCCAGCAGCTTTCACGATCGCTGGAACACCGGGGAGCTGTTTTTT
CDR3 protein: CASSFHDRWNTGELFF

V gene: TRBV10-3
D gene: .
clone size: .
J gene: TRBJ1-3
CDR3 DNA: TGTGCCATCAGTGAGTCGGCTGTAGGGGGGGCTGGAAACACCATATATTTT
CDR3 protein: CAISESAVGGAGNTIYF

V gene: TRBV18
D gene: .
clone size: few
J gene: TRBJ2-1
CDR3 DNA: TGTGCCAGCTCACCACCGTACACAGGGAGGTACAATGAGCAGTTCTTC
CDR3 protein: CASSPPYTGRYNEQFF

V gene: TRBV27
D gene: .
clone size: .
J gene: TRBJ2-1
CDR3 DNA: TGTGCCAGCAGTTTTACAGGGATGGATGAGCAGTTCTTC
CDR3 protein: CASSFTGMDEQFF

V gene: TRBV9
D gene: .
clone size: few
J gene: TRBJ1-5
CDR3 DNA: TGTGCCAGCAGCGTAGAGGGCGATAATCAGCCCCAGCATTTT
CDR3 protein: CASSVEGDNQPQHF

V gene: TRBV9
D gene: .
clone size: once
J gene: TRBJ1-1
CDR3 DNA: TGTGCCAGCAGCTTGGACAAGGACACTGAAGCTTTCTTT
CDR3 protein: CASSLDKDTEAFF

V gene: TRBV9
D gene: TRBD1
clone size: .
J gene: TRBJ1-4
CDR3 DNA: TGTGCCAGCAGCGGGATTCGACAGGGAGCTGAAAAACTGTTTTTT
CDR3 protein: CASSGIRQGAEKLFF

V gene: TRBV12-2
D gene: .
clone size: .
J gene: TRBJ1-1
CDR3 DNA: TGTGCAAGTCGCTTAAAGTCCAGGGAGAACACTGAAGCTTTCTTT
CDR3 protein: CASRLKSRENTEAFF

V gene: TRBV15
D gene: .
clone size: .
J gene: TRBJ1-2
CDR3 DNA: TGTGCCACCAGCAGAGACAGGGCGGCTAACTATGGCTACACCTTC
CDR3 protein: CATSRDRAANYGYTF

V gene: TRBV19
D gene: .
clone size: few
J gene: TRBJ2-3
CDR3 DNA: TGTGCCAGTAGTATAGCCGCAGGCCGCACAGATACGCAGTATTTT
CDR3 protein: CASSIAAGRTDTQYF

V gene: TRBV19
D gene: .
clone size: .
J gene: TRBJ2-7
CDR3 DNA: TGTGCCAGTAGATGGGGGGGACAGGCATCCTACGAGCAGTACTTC
CDR3 protein: CASRWGGQASYEQYF

V gene: TRBV10-3
D gene: .
clone size: .
J gene: TRBJ2-2
CDR3 DNA: TGTGCCATCAACCAGGGAGGCTCCGGGGAGCTGTTTTTT
CDR3 protein: CAINQGGSGELFF

V gene: TRBV7-9
D gene: TRBD1
clone size: .
J gene: TRBJ1-2
CDR3 DNA: TGTGCCAGCAACACCGGGACAGGGGATGGCTACACCTTC
CDR3 protein: CASNTGTGDGYTF

V gene: TRBV23-1
D gene: .
clone size: .
J gene: TRBJ2-1
CDR3 DNA: TGCGCCAGCAGTCAATACGGACAGTCCTTGGGGTACAATGAGCAGTTCTTC
CDR3 protein: CASSQYGQSLGYNEQFF

V gene: TRBV19
D gene: .
clone size: .
J gene: TRBJ1-3
CDR3 DNA: TGTGCCAGTAGTATCCGGGGTTCCGGAAACACCATATATTTT
CDR3 protein: CASSIRGSGNTIYF

V gene: TRBV14
D gene: TRBD2
clone size: .
J gene: TRBJ2-3
CDR3 DNA: TGTGCCAGCAGCCTGTCGGGACTAGCGGGGGATACGCAGTATTTT
CDR3 protein: CASSLSGLAGDTQYF

V gene: TRBV7-2
D gene: TRBD1
clone size: .
J gene: TRBJ2-3
CDR3 DNA: TGTGCCAGCAGCCCCGCGGGCAGGGGGACAGATACGCAGTATTTT
CDR3 protein: CASSPAGRGTDTQYF

V gene: TRBV5-6
D gene: .
clone size: .
J gene: TRBJ1-1
CDR3 DNA: TGTGCCAGCAGCTTGGGCAGATTATTCACTGAAGCTTTCTTT
CDR3 protein: CASSLGRLFTEAFF

V gene: TRBV4-3
D gene: .
clone size: .
J gene: TRBJ2-7
CDR3 DNA: TGCGCCAGCAGCCAAGAGATCAGTGCGATCGGGTACGAGCAGTACTTC
CDR3 protein: CASSQEISAIGYEQYF

V gene: TRBV9
D gene: TRBD2
clone size: .
J gene: TRBJ2-3
CDR3 DNA: TGTGCCAGCAGCGTAGAAGGATCGGGGGGGCGGAGCACAGATACGCAGTATTTT
CDR3 protein: CASSVEGSGGRSTDTQYF

V gene: TRBV5-1
D gene: .
clone size: .
J gene: TRBJ1-6
CDR3 DNA: TGCGCCAGCAGCTTCTCGTCCGGGGCTGGAGGTAGTTCACCCCTCCACTTT
CDR3 protein: CASSFSSGAGGSSPLHF

V gene: TRBV5-1
D gene: .
clone size: few
J gene: TRBJ2-3
CDR3 DNA: TGCGCCAGCAGCTTGTTGATGGGCAGGTCTAGCACAGATACGCAGTATTTT
CDR3 protein: CASSLLMGRSSTDTQYF

V gene: TRBV19
D gene: .
clone size: once
J gene: TRBJ1-3
CDR3 DNA: TGTGCCAGTTATACGTCAGCTGGAAACACCATATATTTT
CDR3 protein: CASYTSAGNTIYF

V gene: TRBV19
D gene: TRBD1
clone size: .
J gene: TRBJ1-5
CDR3 DNA: TGTGCCAGTAGTATATTGACAGGGCCAGGGTATCAGCCCCAGCATTTT
CDR3 protein: CASSILTGPGYQPQHF

V gene: TRBV18
D gene: TRBD1
clone size: .
J gene: TRBJ2-7
CDR3 DNA: TGTGCCAGCTCACCGCAGGGGGAAAGCTACGAGCAGTACTTC
CDR3 protein: CASSPQGESYEQYF

V gene: TRBV9
D gene: .
clone size: .
J gene: TRBJ1-6
CDR3 DNA: TGTGCCAGCAGCTCTCGCGGGACCGCTTCCCTTTTGTCACCCCTCCACTTT
CDR3 protein: CASSSRGTASLLSPLHF

V gene: TRBV6-5
D gene: .
clone size: .
J gene: TRBJ1-3
CDR3 DNA: TGTGCCAGCTATCCGGGGTGGTCTGGAAACACCATATATTTT
CDR3 protein: CASYPGWSGNTIYF

V gene: TRBV6-6
D gene: .
clone size: .
J gene: TRBJ2-7
CDR3 DNA: TGTGCCAGCAGTTCCCGGGACGGCTACGAGCAGTACTTC
CDR3 protein: CASSSRDGYEQYF

V gene: TRBV27
D gene: .
clone size: .
J gene: TRBJ2-7
CDR3 DNA: TGTGCCAGCAGCCCCGGGACTCGGGTGGGCGAGCAGTACTTC
CDR3 protein: CASSPGTRVGEQYF

V gene: TRBV2
D gene: TRBD1
clone size: .
J gene: TRBJ2-7
CDR3 DNA: TGTGCCAGCAGTGACGGGACAGGGGGCGTGCAGTACTTC
CDR3 protein: CASSDGTGGVQYF